The present T cell receptor (beta chain) was sequenced within a study of Ad26.COV2.S vaccination and SARS-CoV-2 variants. Treatment of the sample: 15 to 20 received Ad26.COV2.S at low or high dose, single or two shots; roughly five received placebo; per-sample allocation not given. Sample collection was performed on day 63 after the first vaccine or placebo injection. The data were produced by immunoSEQ multiplex PCR, yet TCRdb's version contains in-frame clones alone and is incomplete. The sample contains hundreds of thousands of clones, approximately 90% of which appear only once. The CDR3 is 15 residues long. Per germline, CDR1 SGHRS and CDR2 YFSETQ. The ends lost 4 bases at V and 4 bases at J; junction bases unmatched: 9. Details on this clone: What it binds is not known.

Whole-study results and caveats: Placebo recipients showed lower spike-specific TCR breadth than vaccinees.

The receptor comes from a person between 18 and 60 years old who received the Ad26.COV2.S COVID-19 vaccine or a placebo. The sequenced sample was peripheral blood, obtained in a trial of Ad26.COV2.S vaccine versus placebo. The chain combines TRBV5-1 with TRBJ1-1, with 8 positions matching TRBD1. In nucleotides, the CDR3 is TGCGCCAGCAGCGACCGGACAGGGTCCGGCACTGAAGCTTTCTTT. Protein product: CASSDRTGSGTEAFF.